The clone carrying this TCR beta chain was recorded a few times. The sample originates from a study of response to subunit inactivated influenza vaccine. One entry per CDR3 protein, called by TCRdb with MiXCR from the RT-PCR reads. The repertoire includes hundreds of thousands of distinct CDR3 sequences, about 11% of them detected once, and about 11% sits in the top ten. The same sample was also studied in work on T cells expressing NK-cell markers. As reported in that work: TCR beta libraries carry UMIs added by 5'RACE template switching. CD3+CD56+NKG2C+, CD3+CD56+NKG2C- and CD3+CD56-NKG2C+ T cells, once sorted, supplied the TCR beta repertoires. Within the sequenced cohort of eight donors, seven exhibited HCMV seropositivity and one was seronegative. Dominant NKG2C+ clonotypes in a handful of donors made up roughly 1.0-8% of CD8+ T cells. HCMV specificity of expanded NKG2C+ T cell clones remained unclear.

The starting material was PBMCs from blood, obtained on the day of vaccination. This clonotype was obtained from a man aged 50-60 years who received an inactivated influenza vaccine.

CDR3 in DNA: TGCGCCAGCAGCAAGCAGAGGGGGTTCTCCTACGAGCAGTACTTC. Its translation is CASSKQRGFSYEQYF. V gene TRBV4-3 combines with J gene TRBJ2-7; possible D gene TRBD1, 6 bases. CDR1 and CDR2 from the germline V gene are LGHNA and YSLEER. Trimming took 5 bases from V and 0 from J, leaving 14 bases between them. The CDR3 is 15 amino acids.